The rows below give T cell receptor beta chains drawn from one sample of a study of shared clonotypes between healthy human individuals. Some clones are missing from TCRdb's copy, which holds only in-frame ones; the method was immunoSEQ multiplex PCR. The data contain about 500,000 clones, approximately 80% of them singletons. Material for sequencing was PBMCs. Receptors originate from a woman between 35 and 50 years old in good health. Some clones in this sample may be carry-over from other donors' samples. CDR3s include the opening cysteine and the closing phenylalanine or tryptophan. A D gene is named only where the DNA matches it firmly. Some rows have no size entry. The others give once, few or many, or a class for an expanded clone.

DNA	CDR3	size	J	V	D
TGTGCCAGCAGCCCGGACATAAATAGCAATCAGCCCCAGCATTTT	CASSPDINSNQPQHF	NA	TRBJ1-5	TRBV7-6	NA
TGTGCCAGCAGTTTAACGGCGGTCACTAGAAACACCATATATTTT	CASSLTAVTRNTIYF	once	TRBJ1-3	TRBV28	NA
TGTGCCTCGGACAGGGGAGAGGCGGAGACCCAGTACTTC	CASDRGEAETQYF	many	TRBJ2-5	TRBV30	TRBD1
TGTGCCTGGAATCGGCTGGGGAACACTGAAGCTTTCTTT	CAWNRLGNTEAFF	many	TRBJ1-1	TRBV30	NA
TGCGCCAGCAGCTCTGGGACACTCGGCAGATACACCTTC	CASSSGTLGRYTF	few	TRBJ1-2	TRBV5-1	NA
TGTGCCAGCAGTGACACAGGGGCTCAGCCCCAGCATTTT	CASSDTGAQPQHF	NA	TRBJ1-5	TRBV6-5	TRBD1
TGTGCCAGCAGCACAGGGATAACCTACGAGCAGTACTTC	CASSTGITYEQYF	NA	TRBJ2-7	TRBV7-9	NA
TGTGCCAGCAGCTTGTACGGGGCAGCTGGAAACACCATATATTTT	CASSLYGAAGNTIYF	many	TRBJ1-3	TRBV5-6	NA
TGTGCCAGCAGTAAACAGGATTCGACTGAAGCTTTCTTT	CASSKQDSTEAFF	NA	TRBJ1-1	TRBV2	NA
TGCGCCAGCAGCCAAGTCTTCGGGACTAACTACGAGCAGTACTTC	CASSQVFGTNYEQYF	NA	TRBJ2-7	TRBV4-1	TRBD2
TGTGCCAGCAGACCACTAGCGGGAGGGCCTCGGACCGGGGAGCTGTTTTTT	CASRPLAGGPRTGELFF	NA	TRBJ2-2	TRBV11-2	TRBD2
TGTGCCAGCAGTGAATTGACAGGGGGCTACTATGGCTACACCTTC	CASSELTGGYYGYTF	NA	TRBJ1-2	TRBV6-1	TRBD1
TGTGCCAGCAGCTTCGCGCAAGAGACCCAGTACTTC	CASSFAQETQYF	NA	TRBJ2-5	TRBV7-2	NA
TGTGCCAGCAACCCGACAGGCGACCAAGAGACCCAGTACTTC	CASNPTGDQETQYF	NA	TRBJ2-5	TRBV2	NA
TGCAGCGTCTCGGACATCCCGAGCTCCTACGAGCAGTACTTC	CSVSDIPSSYEQYF	NA	TRBJ2-7	TRBV29-1	NA
TGTGCCAGCAGTCTTCCTGGACTAGCGGGAGTACACGAGCAGTACTTC	CASSLPGLAGVHEQYF	NA	TRBJ2-7	TRBV7-9	TRBD2
TGTGCCACCACCAGATTGCCGGACAGGGTAAGCCATCAGCCCCAGCATTTT	CATTRLPDRVSHQPQHF	NA	TRBJ1-5	TRBV28	TRBD1
TGTGCCTGGAGTGTACTCGGGAGGGTTACCTACAATGAGCAGTTCTTC	CAWSVLGRVTYNEQFF	NA	TRBJ2-1	TRBV30	TRBD2
TGCGCCAGCAGCTTGACGACAGGGGGGAGCATTCAGTACTTC	CASSLTTGGSIQYF	NA	TRBJ2-4	TRBV5-1	TRBD1
TGCAGCGCGGACAGTGCGGGAGTCACCTACAATGAGCAGTTCTTC	CSADSAGVTYNEQFF	NA	TRBJ2-1	TRBV29-1	NA
TGTGCCAGCAGCCCTCGGGGGGGCCCCTACGAGCAGTACTTC	CASSPRGGPYEQYF	NA	TRBJ2-7	TRBV14	TRBD2
TGTGCCAGCAGCTTTGGACAGATTGAAGCTTTCTTT	CASSFGQIEAFF	NA	TRBJ1-1	TRBV7-9	NA
TGTGCCAGCAGCCAAGTAGCGGTAGCCAAAAACATTCAGTACTTC	CASSQVAVAKNIQYF	NA	TRBJ2-4	TRBV7-2	NA
TGTGCCAGCTCACCTTTCCCCCGACAGAACACCGGGGAGCTGTTTTTT	CASSPFPRQNTGELFF	NA	TRBJ2-2	TRBV18	NA
TGTGCCAGCAGCTTTCCTAGCGGGAGGGCCGGAGAGACCCAGTACTTC	CASSFPSGRAGETQYF	few	TRBJ2-5	TRBV5-4	TRBD2
TGCAGCGTTGATACAGGGGCGGGAGGTGAAAAACTGTTTTTT	CSVDTGAGGEKLFF	NA	TRBJ1-4	TRBV29-1	TRBD1
TGCAGCGGCGGAGCGGGAGGGGTAAATGAGCAGTTCTTC	CSGGAGGVNEQFF	NA	TRBJ2-1	TRBV29-1	TRBD2